The sequence of this TCR beta chain was determined in a study of T cells in Graves' hyperthyroidism and ophthalmopathy. The study's findings and limits: Most thyroid clonotypes that were expanded above 0.001 also turned up in blood. Ophthalmopathy onset followed model prediction by a median approximately six months.

Exclusion of patients followed from uncontrolled infection, other autoimmune disease, pregnancy or lactation. Researchers amplified the TCR beta CDR3 regions from RNA transcripts. In the first-round RT-PCR of the TCR CDR3, the HTBI primer set was used. Each CDR3 protein is one row after TCRdb ran MiXCR on the multiplex PCR reads. The sample yields about 600,000 distinct CDR3 sequences, roughly 15% seen once. This CDR3 region has 13 residues. Deletions cut 5 bases from V and 1 base from J, with 9 bases between. Per germline, CDR1 SNHLY and CDR2 FYNNEI. This clonotype was recorded at least ten times. What it recognizes is unknown.

Sequencing input: blood. The TCR was taken from a middle-aged woman with Graves' ophthalmopathy. The gene calls are TRBV2 and TRBJ2-7; the D is unclear. CDR3 sequence (DNA): TGTGCCAGCAGTCCCCATATTTCCTACGAGCAGTACTTC. Amino acids: CASSPHISYEQYF. The variable domain in full, with the rest retrieved from reference TRBV2 and TRBJ2-7, is EPEVTQTPSHQVTQMGQEVILRCVPISNHLYFYWYRQILGQKVEFLVSFYNNEISEKSEIFDDQFSVERPDGSNFTLKIRSTKLEDSAMYFCASSPHISYEQYFGPGTRLTVT.